This T cell receptor (beta chain) appears in the sequencing data of a study of T cell repertoires in cytomegalovirus infection. V lost 6 bases, J lost 7 bases, and 12 bases stayed unmatched. The CDR3 sequence is 16 residues long. Looked up from germline, CDR1 is DFQATT and CDR2 is SNEGSKA (reference sequence). TCRdb re-called the reads with MiXCR, one entry per CDR3 protein. The profile shows about 600,000 distinct CDR3 sequences, 20% to 25% of them singletons. The receptor's source is a human donor in good health (CMV status not recorded). Some clones in this sample may be carry-over from other donors' samples. The material sequenced was CD8+ T cells from PBMCs. This sequence joins TRBV20-1 and TRBJ2-2; 12 nucleotides line up with TRBD1. Here the CDR3 reads CSAPFRDRGLNGELFF. The CDR3 DNA reads TGCAGTGCCCCTTTCCGGGACAGGGGGCTTAACGGGGAGCTGTTTTTT.